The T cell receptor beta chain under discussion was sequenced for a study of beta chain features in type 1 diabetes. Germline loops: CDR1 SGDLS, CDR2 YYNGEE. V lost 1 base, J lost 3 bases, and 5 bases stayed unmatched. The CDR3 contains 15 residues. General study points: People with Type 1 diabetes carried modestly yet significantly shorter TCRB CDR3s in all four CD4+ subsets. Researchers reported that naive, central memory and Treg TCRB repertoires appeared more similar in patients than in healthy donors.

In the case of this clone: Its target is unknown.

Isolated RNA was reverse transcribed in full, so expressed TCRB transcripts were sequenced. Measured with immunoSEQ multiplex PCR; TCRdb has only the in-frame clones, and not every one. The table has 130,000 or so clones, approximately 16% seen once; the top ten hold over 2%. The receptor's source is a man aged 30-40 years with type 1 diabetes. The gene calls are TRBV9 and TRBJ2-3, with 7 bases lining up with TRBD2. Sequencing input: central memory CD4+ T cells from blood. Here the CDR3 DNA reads TGTGCCAGCAGCGTATCGACGGGGGGAACAGATACGCAGTATTTT. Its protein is CASSVSTGGTDTQYF.